The sequence of this T cell receptor beta chain was determined in a study of blood T cell repertoires in COVID-19. Study in general: Collection of acute and convalescent COVID-19 samples took place in the United States, Italy and Spain. In each case, the material was cDNA or gDNA derived from T cells, B-cell-depleted T cells, or PBMCs.

V shed 4 bases and J shed 5 bases, with 12 bases lying between them. Germline CDR1 reads SGHDT; CDR2 reads YYEEEE. The CDR3 covers 13 residues. Under the authors' procedure: Reference gene primer amplification gave nucleated cell count estimates. TCRdb keeps only in-frame clones here, not all; method: immunoSEQ multiplex PCR. Clonal size and the V and J genes are those of that table, whereas D and trimming came from the DNA. This sample has 240,000 or so clones; roughly 91% occur once, and the top ten carry 0.9% to 1%. This clonotype originated in a woman aged 40 to 55 who had recovered from COVID-19. Sequenced: peripheral blood. The chain links TRBV5-6 to TRBJ1-2; TRBD1 might be the D (6 bases). The CDR3 sequence: CASSQGGWYGYTF. The CDR3 nucleotides are TGTGCCAGCAGCCAAGGGGGTTGGTATGGCTACACCTTC.